This T cell receptor beta chain was found in a study of T cells in Graves' hyperthyroidism and ophthalmopathy. Study outcomes and limitations: Researchers found most expanded thyroid clonotypes above 0.001 in blood as well.

This clonotype was recorded at least ten times. Its antigen is not identified. The CDR3 has 16 amino acids. Germline lookup yields CDR1 MNHEY and CDR2 SVGAGI. The trim removed 0 bases at V and 5 bases at J, leaving 9 bases unmatched. Amplification of TCR beta CDR3 regions used RNA as the template. RT-PCR in the first round (using the HTBI primer set) targeted the TCR CDR3. A single record per CDR3 protein comes from TCRdb applying MiXCR to the multiplex PCR reads. The repertoire holds roughly 380,000 distinct CDR3 sequences, with approximately 20% as singletons. The sequence derives from a woman under 30 with Graves' hyperthyroidism. Sample: blood. The chain recombines TRBV6-5 with TRBJ2-5; 7 nucleotides match TRBD2. For the CDR3, the DNA is TGTGCCAGCAGTTACTCCAGCGGGGCCTCTTGGGAGACCCAGTACTTC. The encoded protein is CASSYSSGASWETQYF.